This TCR beta chain was retrieved from a study of cytomegalovirus exposure and HLA in healthy donors. At sampling all donors were nominally healthy, likely with unrecorded immune exposures. Points on this clone: The antigen is undetermined.

CDR1 and CDR2 from the germline V gene are SEHNR and FQNEAQ (reference sequence). This CDR3 region has 15 residues. With 5 bases clipped from V and 5 bases from J, the junction kept 9 bases outside the gene matches. Study-level results: A later analysis associated roughly 15,000 TCR beta sequences with HLA alleles at a 0.05 false discovery rate. The dataset shows that most TCR sequences were rare, while some public TCRs occurred in many donors.

The PCR ran on 60 Vbeta and 13 Jbeta primers. Generated by immunoSEQ multiplex PCR, the TCRdb table keeps only in-frame clones and is missing some. This table has some 41,000 clones, about half appearing once. Sequencing used PBMCs. This TCR derives from a man aged 55 to 70 in good health and CMV-seronegative. This chain joins TRBV7-9 and TRBJ2-3; 8 bases line up with TRBD1. CDR3 nucleotide sequence: TGTGCCAGCAGCCCTAATGGACAGGGTATAGATACGCAGTATTTT. Protein sequence: CASSPNGQGIDTQYF.